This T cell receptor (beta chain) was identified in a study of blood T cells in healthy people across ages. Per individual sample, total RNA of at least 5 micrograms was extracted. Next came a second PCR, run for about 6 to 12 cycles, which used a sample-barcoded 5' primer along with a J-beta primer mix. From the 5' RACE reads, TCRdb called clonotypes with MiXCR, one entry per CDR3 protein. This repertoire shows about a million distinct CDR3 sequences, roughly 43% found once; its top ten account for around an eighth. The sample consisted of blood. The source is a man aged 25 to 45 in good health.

The CDR3 loop reads CASSLGVVGYTF. CDR3 in DNA: TGTGCCAGCAGCTTGGGGGTGGTTGGCTACACCTTC. This chain uses TRBV7-9 with TRBJ1-2; tentative D call: TRBD1 (5 bases). Trimming took 3 bases from V and 7 from J, leaving 9 bases between them. Germline CDR1 and CDR2: SEHNR and FQNEAQ (reference sequence). This CDR3 contains 12 residues.